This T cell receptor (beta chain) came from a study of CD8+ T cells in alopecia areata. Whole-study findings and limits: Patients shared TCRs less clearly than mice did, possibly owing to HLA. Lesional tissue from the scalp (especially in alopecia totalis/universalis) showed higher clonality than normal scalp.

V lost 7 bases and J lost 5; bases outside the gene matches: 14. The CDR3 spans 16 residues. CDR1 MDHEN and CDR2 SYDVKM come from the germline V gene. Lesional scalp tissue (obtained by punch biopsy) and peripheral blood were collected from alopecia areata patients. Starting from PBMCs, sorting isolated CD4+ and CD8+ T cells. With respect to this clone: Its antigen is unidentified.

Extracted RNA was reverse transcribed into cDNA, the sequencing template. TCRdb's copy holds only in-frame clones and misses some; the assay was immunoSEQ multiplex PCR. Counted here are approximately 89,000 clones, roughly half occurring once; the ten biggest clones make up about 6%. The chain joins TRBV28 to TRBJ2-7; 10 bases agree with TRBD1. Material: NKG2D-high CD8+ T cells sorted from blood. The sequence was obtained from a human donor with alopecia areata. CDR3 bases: TGTGCCAGCACCGAACTTGGGACAGGGGCGAACCACGAGCAGTACTTC. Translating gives CASTELGTGANHEQYF.